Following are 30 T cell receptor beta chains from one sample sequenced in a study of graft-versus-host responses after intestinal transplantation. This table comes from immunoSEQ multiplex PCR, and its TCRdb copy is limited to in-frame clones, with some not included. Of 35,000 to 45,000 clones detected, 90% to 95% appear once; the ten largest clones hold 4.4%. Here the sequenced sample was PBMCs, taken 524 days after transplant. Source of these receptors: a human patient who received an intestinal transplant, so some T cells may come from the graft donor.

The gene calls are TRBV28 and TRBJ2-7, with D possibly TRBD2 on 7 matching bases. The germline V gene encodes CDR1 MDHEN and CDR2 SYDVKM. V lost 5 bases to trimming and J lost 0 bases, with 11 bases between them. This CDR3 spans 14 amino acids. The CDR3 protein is CASSEGGGSYEQYF. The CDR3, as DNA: TGTGCCAGCAGTGAGGGGGGGGGCTCCTACGAGCAGTACTTC.

The CDR3 DNA reads TGTGCCAGCAGTTCAGCGACAGGGGGGGAGACCCAGTACTTC. This codes for CASSSATGGETQYF. The chain has TRBV28 and TRBJ2-5; 9 bases are shared with TRBD1. V lost 4 bases and J lost 5; bases outside the gene matches: 5. The CDR3 has 14 amino acids. Germline CDR1 MDHEN, CDR2 SYDVKM.

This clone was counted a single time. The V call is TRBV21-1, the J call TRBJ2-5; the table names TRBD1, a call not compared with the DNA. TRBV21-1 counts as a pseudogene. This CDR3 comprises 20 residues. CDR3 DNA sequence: TGTGCCAGCAGCAAAGTGGGCTTGGACAGGGGGCTGGGCCAACAAGAGACCCAGTACTTC. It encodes CASSKVGLDRGLGQQETQYF.

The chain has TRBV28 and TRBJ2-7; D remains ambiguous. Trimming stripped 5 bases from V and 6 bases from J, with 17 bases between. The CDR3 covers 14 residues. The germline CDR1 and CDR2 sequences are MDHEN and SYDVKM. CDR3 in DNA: TGTGCCAGCAGTAAAGATGCAGCCGAGTTCGAGCAGTACTTC. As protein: CASSKDAAEFEQYF.

CDR3 loop: CASSQVATGGYEQYF. The CDR3 nucleotides read TGCGCCAGCAGCCAAGTGGCCACAGGGGGCTACGAGCAGTACTTC. This chain connects TRBV4-1 to TRBJ2-7, with 8 bases aligning to TRBD1. In germline, CDR1 is MGHRA, CDR2 YSYEKL. The CDR3 has 15 residues. Unmatched junction bases numbered 5, after V lost 1 base and J lost 3 bases.

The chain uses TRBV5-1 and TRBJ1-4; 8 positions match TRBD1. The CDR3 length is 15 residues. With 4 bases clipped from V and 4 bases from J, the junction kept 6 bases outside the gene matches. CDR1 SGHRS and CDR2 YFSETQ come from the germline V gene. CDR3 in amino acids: CASSVDRVGNEKLFF. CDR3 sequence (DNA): TGCGCCAGCAGCGTGGACAGGGTTGGTAATGAAAAACTGTTTTTT. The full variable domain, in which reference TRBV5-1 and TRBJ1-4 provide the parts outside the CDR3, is KAGVTQTPRYLIKTRGQQVTLSCSPISGHRSVSWYQQTPGQGLQFLFEYFSETQRNKGNFPGRFSGRQFSNSRSEMNVSTLELGDSALYLCASSVDRVGNEKLFFGSGTQLSVL.

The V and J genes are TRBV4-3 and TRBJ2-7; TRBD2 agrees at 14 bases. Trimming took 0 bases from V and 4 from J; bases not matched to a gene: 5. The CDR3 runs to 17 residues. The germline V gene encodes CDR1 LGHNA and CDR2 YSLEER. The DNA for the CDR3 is TGCGCCAGCAGCCAAGATTCCGGGACTAGCGGGAGATACGAGCAGTACTTC. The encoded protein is CASSQDSGTSGRYEQYF.

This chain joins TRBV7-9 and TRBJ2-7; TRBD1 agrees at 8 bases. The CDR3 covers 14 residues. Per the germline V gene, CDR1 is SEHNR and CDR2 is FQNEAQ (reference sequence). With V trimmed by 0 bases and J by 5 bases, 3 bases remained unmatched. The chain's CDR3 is CASSLAGQGHEQYF. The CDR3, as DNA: TGTGCCAGCAGCTTAGCCGGACAGGGCCACGAGCAGTACTTC.

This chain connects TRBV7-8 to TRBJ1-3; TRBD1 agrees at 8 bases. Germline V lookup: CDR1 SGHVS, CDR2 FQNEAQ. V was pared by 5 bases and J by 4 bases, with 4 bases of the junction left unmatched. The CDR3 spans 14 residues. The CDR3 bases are TGTGCCAGCAGCACGCGGGACAGGGGAAACACCATATATTTT. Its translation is CASSTRDRGNTIYF.

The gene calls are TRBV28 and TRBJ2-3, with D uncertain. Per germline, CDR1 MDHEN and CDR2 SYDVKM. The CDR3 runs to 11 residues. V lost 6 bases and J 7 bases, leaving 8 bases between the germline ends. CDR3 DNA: TGTGCCAGCAGAGCCCCACATACGCAGTATTTT. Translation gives CASRAPHTQYF. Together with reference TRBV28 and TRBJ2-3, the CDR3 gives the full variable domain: DVKVTQSSRYLVKRTGEKVFLECVQDMDHENMFWYRQDPGLGLRLIYFSYDVKMKEKGDIPEGYSVSREKKERFSLILESASTNQTSMYLCASRAPHTQYFGPGTRLTVL.

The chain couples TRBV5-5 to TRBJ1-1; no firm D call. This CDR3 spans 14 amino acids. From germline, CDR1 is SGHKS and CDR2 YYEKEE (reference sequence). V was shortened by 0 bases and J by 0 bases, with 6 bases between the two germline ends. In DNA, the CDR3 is TGTGCCAGCAGCTTGGGGGGAGTGAACACTGAAGCTTTCTTT. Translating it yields CASSLGGVNTEAFF.

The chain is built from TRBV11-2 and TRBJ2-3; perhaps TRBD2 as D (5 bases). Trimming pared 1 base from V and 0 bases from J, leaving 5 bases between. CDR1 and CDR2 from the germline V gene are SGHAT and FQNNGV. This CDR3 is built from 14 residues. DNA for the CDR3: TGTGCCAGCAGCTTAGGGACTAGCACAGATACGCAGTATTTT. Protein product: CASSLGTSTDTQYF.

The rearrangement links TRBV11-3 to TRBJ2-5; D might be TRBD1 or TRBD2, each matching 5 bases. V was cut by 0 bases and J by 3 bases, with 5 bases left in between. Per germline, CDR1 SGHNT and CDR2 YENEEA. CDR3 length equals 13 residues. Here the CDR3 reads CASSLEGEETQYF. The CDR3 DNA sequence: TGTGCCAGCAGCTTAGAGGGGGAAGAGACCCAGTACTTC.

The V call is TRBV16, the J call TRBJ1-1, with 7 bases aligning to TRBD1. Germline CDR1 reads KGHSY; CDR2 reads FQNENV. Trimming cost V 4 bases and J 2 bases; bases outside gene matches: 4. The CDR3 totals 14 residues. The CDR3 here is CASSLGTANTEAFF. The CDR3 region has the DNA TGTGCCAGCAGCCTAGGGACAGCAAACACTGAAGCTTTCTTT. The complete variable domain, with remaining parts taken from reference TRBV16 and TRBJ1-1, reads GEEVAQTPKHLVRGEGQKAKLYCAPIKGHSYVFWYQQVLKNEFKFLISFQNENVFDETGMPKERFSAKCLPNSPCSLEIQATKLEDSAVYFCASSLGTANTEAFFGQGTRLTVV.

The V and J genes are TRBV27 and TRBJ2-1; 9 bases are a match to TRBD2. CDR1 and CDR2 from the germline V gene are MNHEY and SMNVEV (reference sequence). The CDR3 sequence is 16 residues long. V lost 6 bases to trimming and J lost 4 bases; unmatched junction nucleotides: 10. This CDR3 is CASRVLLAGFYNEQFF. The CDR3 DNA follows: TGTGCCAGCAGAGTCTTACTAGCGGGTTTTTACAATGAGCAGTTCTTC.

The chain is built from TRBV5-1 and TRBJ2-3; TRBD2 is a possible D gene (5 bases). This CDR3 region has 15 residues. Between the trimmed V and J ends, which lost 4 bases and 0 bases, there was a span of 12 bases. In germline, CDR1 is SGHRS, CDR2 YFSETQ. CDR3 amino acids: CASSMDSTSTDTQYF. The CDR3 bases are TGCGCCAGCAGCATGGACTCCACTAGCACAGATACGCAGTATTTT.

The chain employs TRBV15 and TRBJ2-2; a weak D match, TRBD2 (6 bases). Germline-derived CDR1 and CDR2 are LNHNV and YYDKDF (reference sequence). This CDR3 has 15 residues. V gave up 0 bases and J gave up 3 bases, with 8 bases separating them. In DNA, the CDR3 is TGTGCCACCAGCAGAGATTGGGGGGACACCGGGGAGCTGTTTTTT. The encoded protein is CATSRDWGDTGELFF.

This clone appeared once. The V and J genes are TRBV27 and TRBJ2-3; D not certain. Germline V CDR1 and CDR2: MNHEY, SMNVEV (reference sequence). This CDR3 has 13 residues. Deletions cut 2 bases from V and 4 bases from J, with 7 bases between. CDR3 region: CASSLAPPDTQYF. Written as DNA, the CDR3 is TGTGCCAGCAGTTTAGCCCCCCCAGATACGCAGTATTTT.

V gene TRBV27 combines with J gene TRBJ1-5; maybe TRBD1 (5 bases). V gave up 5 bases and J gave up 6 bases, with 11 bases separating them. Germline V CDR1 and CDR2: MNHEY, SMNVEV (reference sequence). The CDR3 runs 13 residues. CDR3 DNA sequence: TGTGCCAGCAGTCCCATGGGGGGTCAGCCCCAGCATTTT. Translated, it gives CASSPMGGQPQHF.

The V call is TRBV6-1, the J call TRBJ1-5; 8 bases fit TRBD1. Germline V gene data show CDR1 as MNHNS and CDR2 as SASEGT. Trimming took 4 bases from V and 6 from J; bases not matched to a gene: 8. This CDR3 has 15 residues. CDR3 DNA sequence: TGTGCCAGCAGTGGGAGGCAGGGGGCCATTCAGCCCCAGCATTTT. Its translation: CASSGRQGAIQPQHF.

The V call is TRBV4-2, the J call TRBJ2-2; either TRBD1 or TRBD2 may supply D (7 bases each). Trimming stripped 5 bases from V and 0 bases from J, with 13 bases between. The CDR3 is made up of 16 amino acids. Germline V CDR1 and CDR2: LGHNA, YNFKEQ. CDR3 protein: CASSSSGGANTGELFF. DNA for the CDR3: TGTGCCAGCAGCTCCTCAGGGGGGGCGAACACCGGGGAGCTGTTTTTT.

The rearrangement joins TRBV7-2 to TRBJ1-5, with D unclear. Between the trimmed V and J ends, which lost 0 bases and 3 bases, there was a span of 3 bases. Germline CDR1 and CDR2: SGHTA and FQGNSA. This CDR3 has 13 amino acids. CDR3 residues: CASSLAPNQPQHF. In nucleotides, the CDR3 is TGTGCCAGCAGCTTAGCCCCCAATCAGCCCCAGCATTTT.

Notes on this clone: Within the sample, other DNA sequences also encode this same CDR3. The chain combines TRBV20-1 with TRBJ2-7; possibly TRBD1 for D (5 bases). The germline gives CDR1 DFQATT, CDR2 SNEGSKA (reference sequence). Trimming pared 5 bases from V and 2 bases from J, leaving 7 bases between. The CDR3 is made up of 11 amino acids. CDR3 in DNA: TGCAGTGCTTCGGACACCTACGAGCAGTACTTC. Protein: CSASDTYEQYF.

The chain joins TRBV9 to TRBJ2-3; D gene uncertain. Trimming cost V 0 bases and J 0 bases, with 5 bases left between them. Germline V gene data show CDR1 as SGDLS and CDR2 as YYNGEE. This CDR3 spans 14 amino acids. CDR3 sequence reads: CASSVGSSTDTQYF. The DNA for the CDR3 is TGTGCCAGCAGCGTAGGCTCAAGCACAGATACGCAGTATTTT.

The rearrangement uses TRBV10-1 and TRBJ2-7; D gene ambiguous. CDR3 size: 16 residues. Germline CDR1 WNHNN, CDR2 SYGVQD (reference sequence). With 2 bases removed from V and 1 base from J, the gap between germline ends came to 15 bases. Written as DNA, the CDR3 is TGCGCCAGCAGTGAGCAACCCGCGGAAAGGTCCTACGAGCAGTACTTC. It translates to CASSEQPAERSYEQYF.

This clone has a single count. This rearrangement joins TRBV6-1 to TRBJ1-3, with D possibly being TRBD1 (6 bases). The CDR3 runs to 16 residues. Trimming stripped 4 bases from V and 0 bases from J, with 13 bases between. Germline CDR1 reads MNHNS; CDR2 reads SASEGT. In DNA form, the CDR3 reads TGTGCCAGCAGTGCCAAACTACAGGGCTCTGGAAACACCATATATTTT. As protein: CASSAKLQGSGNTIYF.

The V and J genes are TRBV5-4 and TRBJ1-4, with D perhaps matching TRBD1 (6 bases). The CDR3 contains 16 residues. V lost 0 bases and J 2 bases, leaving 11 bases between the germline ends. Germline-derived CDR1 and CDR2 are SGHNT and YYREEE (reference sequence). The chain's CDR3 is CASSLEQGMTNEKLFF. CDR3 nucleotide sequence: TGTGCCAGCAGCTTGGAGCAGGGGATGACTAATGAAAAACTGTTTTTT.

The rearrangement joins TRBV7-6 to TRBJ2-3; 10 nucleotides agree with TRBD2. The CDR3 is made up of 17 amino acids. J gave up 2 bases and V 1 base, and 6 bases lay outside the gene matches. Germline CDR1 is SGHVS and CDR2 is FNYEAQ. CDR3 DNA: TGTGCCAGCAGCTTAGGCTTAGCGGGAGGTCCCACAGATACGCAGTATTTT. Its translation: CASSLGLAGGPTDTQYF.

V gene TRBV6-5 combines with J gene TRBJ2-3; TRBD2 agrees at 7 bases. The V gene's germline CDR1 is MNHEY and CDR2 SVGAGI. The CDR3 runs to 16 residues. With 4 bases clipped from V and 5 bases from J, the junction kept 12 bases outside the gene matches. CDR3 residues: CASSSIRDYRLDTQYF. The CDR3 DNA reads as TGTGCCAGCAGTTCAATCCGGGACTACCGTTTAGATACGCAGTATTTT.

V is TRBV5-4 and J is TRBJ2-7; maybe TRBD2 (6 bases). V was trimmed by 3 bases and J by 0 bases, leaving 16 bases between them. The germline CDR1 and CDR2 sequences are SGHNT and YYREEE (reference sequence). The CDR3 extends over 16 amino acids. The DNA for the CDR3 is TGTGCCAGCAGCTCACTTGCGGGACCGAGCTCCTACGAGCAGTACTTC. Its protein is CASSSLAGPSSYEQYF.